Included here is one T cell receptor (beta chain) sequence, with context. Its antigen is still unknown. This record comes from a study of cytomegalovirus exposure and HLA in healthy donors. Germline V gene lookup returns CDR1 SNHLY and CDR2 FYNNEI. This CDR3 is 12 amino acids long. Points from the study as a whole: The dataset shows that most TCR sequences were rare, while some public TCRs occurred in many donors.

PCR primers comprised 60 Vbeta and 13 Jbeta primers. Sequencing was performed with immunoSEQ multiplex PCR; in TCRdb, only in-frame clones are kept and a portion is missing. Altogether 100,000 to 150,000 clones are present, 77% being singletons, with the ten largest covering approximately 6.3%. The chain is built from TRBV2 and TRBJ1-2; 10 nucleotides match TRBD1. The sample taken for sequencing was PBMCs. The receptor comes from a man younger than 35 in good health and CMV-seropositive. The CDR3 nucleotides are TGTGTAATGGGACAGGGGAATTATGGCTACACCTTC. Translation: CVMGQGNYGYTF.